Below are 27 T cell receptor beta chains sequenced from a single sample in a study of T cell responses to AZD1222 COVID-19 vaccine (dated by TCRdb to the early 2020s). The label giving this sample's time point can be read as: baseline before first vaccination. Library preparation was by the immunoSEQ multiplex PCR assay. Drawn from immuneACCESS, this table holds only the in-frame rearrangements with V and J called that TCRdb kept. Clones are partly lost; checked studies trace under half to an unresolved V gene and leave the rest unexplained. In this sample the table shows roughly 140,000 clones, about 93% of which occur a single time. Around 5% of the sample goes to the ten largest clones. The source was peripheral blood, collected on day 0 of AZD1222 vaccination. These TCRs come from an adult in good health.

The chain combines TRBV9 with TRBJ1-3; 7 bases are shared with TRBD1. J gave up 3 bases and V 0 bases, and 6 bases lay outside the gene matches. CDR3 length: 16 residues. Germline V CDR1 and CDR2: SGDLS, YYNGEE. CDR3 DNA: TGTGCCAGCAGCGTAGGAGCGGGACAGCTTGGAAACACCATATATTTT. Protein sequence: CASSVGAGQLGNTIYF.

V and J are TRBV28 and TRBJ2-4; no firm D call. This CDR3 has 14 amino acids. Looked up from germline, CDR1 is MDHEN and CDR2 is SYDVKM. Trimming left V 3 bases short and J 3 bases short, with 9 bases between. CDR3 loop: CASSFEAGKNIQYF. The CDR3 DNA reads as TGTGCCAGCAGTTTCGAAGCCGGCAAAAACATTCAGTACTTC.

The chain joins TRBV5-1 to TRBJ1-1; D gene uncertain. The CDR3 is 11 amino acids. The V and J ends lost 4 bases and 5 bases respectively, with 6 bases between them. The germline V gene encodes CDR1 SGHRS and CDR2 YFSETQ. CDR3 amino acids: CASSDGTEAFF. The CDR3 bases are TGCGCCAGCAGCGACGGGACTGAAGCTTTCTTT.

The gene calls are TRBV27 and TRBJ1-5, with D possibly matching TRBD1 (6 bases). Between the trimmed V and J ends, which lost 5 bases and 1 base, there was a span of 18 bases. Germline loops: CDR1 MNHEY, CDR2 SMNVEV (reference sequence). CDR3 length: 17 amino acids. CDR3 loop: CASSRTRRGSSNQPQHF. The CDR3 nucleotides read TGTGCCAGCAGTCGAACCCGCAGGGGTTCGAGCAATCAGCCCCAGCATTTT.

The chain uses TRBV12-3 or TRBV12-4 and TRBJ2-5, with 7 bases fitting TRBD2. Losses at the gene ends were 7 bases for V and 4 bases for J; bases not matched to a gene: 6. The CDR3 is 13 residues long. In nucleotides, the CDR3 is TGTGCCAGCACCGGCGGGAGACGAGAGACCCAGTACTTC. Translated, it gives CASTGGRRETQYF.

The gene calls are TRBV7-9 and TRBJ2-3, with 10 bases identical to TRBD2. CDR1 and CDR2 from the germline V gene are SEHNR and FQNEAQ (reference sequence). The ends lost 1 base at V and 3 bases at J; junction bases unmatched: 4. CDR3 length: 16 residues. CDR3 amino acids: CASSLVGSGRTDTQYF. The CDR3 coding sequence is TGTGCCAGCAGCTTAGTAGGTAGCGGGAGGACAGATACGCAGTATTTT.

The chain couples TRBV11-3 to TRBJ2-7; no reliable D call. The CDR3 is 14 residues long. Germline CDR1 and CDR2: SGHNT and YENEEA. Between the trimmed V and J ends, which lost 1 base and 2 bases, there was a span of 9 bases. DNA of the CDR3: TGTGCCAGCAGCTTAGGGACGGATCCCTACGAGCAGTACTTC. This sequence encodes CASSLGTDPYEQYF.

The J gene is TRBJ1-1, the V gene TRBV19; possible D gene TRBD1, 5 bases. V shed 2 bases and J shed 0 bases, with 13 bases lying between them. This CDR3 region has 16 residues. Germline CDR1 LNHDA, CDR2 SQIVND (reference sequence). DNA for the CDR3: TGTGCCAGTAGTATAAGGGCCGACAGTCTGAACACTGAAGCTTTCTTT. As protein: CASSIRADSLNTEAFF.

The CDR3 loop is CASSYSPGSPTYEQYF. CDR3 nucleotides: TGTGCCAGCAGTTACTCGCCGGGCTCACCGACCTACGAGCAGTACTTC. The genes are TRBV6-6 and TRBJ2-7; the D is unclear. The length of the CDR3 is 16 residues. The V gene lost 0 bases and the J gene lost 2 bases, with 14 bases spanning the gap. CDR1 is MNHNY and CDR2 is SVGAGI in the germline V gene (reference sequence).

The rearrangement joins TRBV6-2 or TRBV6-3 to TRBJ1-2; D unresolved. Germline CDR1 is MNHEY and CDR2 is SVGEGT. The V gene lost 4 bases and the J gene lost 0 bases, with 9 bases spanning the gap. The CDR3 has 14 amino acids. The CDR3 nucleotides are TGTGCCAGCAGTTTGCACGGCCCTAACTATGGCTACACCTTC. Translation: CASSLHGPNYGYTF.

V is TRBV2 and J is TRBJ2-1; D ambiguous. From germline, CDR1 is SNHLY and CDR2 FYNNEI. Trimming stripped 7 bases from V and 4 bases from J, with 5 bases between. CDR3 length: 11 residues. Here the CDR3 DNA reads TGTGCCAGCAATCGTTACAATGAGCAGTTCTTC. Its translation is CASNRYNEQFF.

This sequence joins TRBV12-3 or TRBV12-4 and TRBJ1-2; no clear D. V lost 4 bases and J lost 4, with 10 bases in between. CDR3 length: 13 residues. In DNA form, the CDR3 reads TGTGCCAGCAGTTCAGAGGAGTCCTATGGCTACACCTTC. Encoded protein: CASSSEESYGYTF.

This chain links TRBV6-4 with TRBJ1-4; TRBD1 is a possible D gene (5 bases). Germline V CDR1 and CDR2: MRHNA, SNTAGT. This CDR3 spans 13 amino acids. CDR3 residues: CALLWDSNEKLFF. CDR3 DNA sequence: TGTGCTCTATTATGGGACTCTAATGAAAAACTGTTTTTT.

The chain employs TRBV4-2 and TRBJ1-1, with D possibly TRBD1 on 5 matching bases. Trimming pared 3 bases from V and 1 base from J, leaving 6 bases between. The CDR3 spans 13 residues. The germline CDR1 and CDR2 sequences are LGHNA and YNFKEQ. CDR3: CASSHGGNTEAFF. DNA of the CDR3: TGTGCCAGCAGCCACGGGGGGAACACTGAAGCTTTCTTT.

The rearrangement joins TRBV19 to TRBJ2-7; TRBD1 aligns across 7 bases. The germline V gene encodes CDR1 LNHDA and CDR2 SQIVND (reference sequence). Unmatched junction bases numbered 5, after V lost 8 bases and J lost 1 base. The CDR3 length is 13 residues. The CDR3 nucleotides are TGTGCCAGTGCCCAGGGGGATTCCTACGAGCAGTACTTC. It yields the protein CASAQGDSYEQYF.

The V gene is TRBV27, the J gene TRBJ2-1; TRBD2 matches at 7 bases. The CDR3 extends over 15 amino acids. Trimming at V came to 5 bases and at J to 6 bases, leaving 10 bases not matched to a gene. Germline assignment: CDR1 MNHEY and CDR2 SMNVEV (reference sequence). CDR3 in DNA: TGTGCCAGCAGTGATGGGATAGCGGGTTTCAATGAGCAGTTCTTC. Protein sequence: CASSDGIAGFNEQFF.

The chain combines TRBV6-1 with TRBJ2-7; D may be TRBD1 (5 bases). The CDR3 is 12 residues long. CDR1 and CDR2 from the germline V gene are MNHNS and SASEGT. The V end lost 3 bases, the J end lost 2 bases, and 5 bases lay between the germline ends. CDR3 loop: CASSETAYEQYF. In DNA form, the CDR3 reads TGTGCCAGCAGTGAGACAGCCTACGAGCAGTACTTC.

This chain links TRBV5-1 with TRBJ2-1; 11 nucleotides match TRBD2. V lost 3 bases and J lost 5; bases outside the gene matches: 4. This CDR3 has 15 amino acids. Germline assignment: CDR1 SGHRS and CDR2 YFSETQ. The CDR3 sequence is CASSYASGRHNEQFF. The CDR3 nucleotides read TGCGCCAGCAGCTATGCTAGCGGGAGGCACAATGAGCAGTTCTTC. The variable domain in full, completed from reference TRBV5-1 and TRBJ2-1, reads KAGVTQTPRYLIKTRGQQVTLSCSPISGHRSVSWYQQTPGQGLQFLFEYFSETQRNKGNFPGRFSGRQFSNSRSEMNVSTLELGDSALYLCASSYASGRHNEQFFGPGTRLTVL.

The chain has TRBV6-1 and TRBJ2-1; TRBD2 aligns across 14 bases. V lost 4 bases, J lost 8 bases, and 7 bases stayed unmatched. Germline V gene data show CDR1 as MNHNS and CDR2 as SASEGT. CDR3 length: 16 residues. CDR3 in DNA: TGTGCCAGCAGTGCCGGGACTAGCGGGAGTATCCATGAGCAGTTCTTC. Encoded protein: CASSAGTSGSIHEQFF.

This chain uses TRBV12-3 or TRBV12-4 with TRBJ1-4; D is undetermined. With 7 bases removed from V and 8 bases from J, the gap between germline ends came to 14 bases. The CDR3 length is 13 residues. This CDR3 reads CASKEQSLEKLFF. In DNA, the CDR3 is TGTGCCAGCAAGGAACAGTCTCTCGAAAAACTGTTTTTT.

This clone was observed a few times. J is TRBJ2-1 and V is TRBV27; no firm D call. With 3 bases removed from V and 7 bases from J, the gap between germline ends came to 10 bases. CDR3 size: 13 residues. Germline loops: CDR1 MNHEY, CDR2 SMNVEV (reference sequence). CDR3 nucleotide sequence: TGTGCCAGCAGTTTCGGTACGTCAAATGAGCAGTTCTTC. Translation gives CASSFGTSNEQFF.

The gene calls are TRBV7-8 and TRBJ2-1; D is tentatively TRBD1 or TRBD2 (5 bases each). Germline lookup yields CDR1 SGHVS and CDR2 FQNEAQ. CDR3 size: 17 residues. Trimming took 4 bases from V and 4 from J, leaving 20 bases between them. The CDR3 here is CASSSNPGTRPYNEQFF. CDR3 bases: TGTGCCAGCAGCTCCAACCCCGGGACGAGACCATACAATGAGCAGTTCTTC.

CDR3 DNA sequence: TGTGCCAGCTCCCCGATCGCGGGGGACGGGGCCAACGTCCTGACTTTC. It specifies CASSPIAGDGANVLTF. This chain links TRBV18 with TRBJ2-6; 7 bases line up with TRBD2. Germline-derived CDR1 and CDR2 are KGHSH and LQKENI. The J segment lost 4 bases and the V segment lost 6 bases, leaving 9 bases of the junction unmatched. The CDR3 runs 16 residues. Drawing the rest from reference TRBV18 and TRBJ2-6, the complete variable domain is NAGVMQNPRHLVRRRGQEARLRCSPMKGHSHVYWYRQLPEEGLKFMVYLQKENIIDESGMPKERFSAEFPKEGPSILRIQQVVRGDSAAYFCASSPIAGDGANVLTFGAGSRLTVL.

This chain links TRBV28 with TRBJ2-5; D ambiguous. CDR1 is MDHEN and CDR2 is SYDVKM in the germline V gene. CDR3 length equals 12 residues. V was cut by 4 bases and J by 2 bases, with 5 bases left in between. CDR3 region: CASSWPQETQYF. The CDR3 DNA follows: TGTGCCAGCAGTTGGCCTCAAGAGACCCAGTACTTC.

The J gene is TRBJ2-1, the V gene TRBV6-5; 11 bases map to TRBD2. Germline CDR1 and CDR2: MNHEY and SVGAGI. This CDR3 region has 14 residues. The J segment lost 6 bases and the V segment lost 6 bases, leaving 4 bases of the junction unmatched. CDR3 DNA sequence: TGTGCCAGCAGCCGACTAGCGGGACCCAATGAGCAGTTCTTC. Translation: CASSRLAGPNEQFF.

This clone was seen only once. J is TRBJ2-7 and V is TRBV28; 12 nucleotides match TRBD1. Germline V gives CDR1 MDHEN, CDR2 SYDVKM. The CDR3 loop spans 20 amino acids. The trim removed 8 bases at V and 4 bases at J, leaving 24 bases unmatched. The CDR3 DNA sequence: TGTGCCAGCCGACCCCACCCCGGGACAGGGGGCGTTATAATTCGTTACGAGCAGTACTTC. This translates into CASRPHPGTGGVIIRYEQYF.

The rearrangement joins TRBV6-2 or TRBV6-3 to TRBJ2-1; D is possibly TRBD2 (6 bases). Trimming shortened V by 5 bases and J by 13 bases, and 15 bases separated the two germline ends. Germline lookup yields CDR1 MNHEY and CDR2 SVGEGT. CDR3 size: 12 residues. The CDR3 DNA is TGTGCCAGCAGTCTAGCGTTGCGGATACAGTTCTTC. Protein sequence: CASSLALRIQFF.